Given below is one T cell receptor (beta chain) in context. The germline V and J ends were trimmed by 8 bases and 5 bases, with 12 bases remaining between them. Germline CDR1 LNHDA, CDR2 SQIVND (reference sequence). The CDR3 extends over 12 amino acids. This sample stems from a study of cytomegalovirus exposure and HLA in healthy donors. PCR primers comprised 60 Vbeta and 13 Jbeta primers. Using immunoSEQ multiplex PCR, the repertoire was profiled, and TCRdb retains in-frame clones only, with some absent. The data hold about 190,000 clones, with roughly four fifths observed a single time. Sequencing was done on a sample of PBMCs. The chain is built from TRBV19 and TRBJ1-1; D gene unclear. The TCR comes from a woman aged 25 to 39 in good health and CMV-seropositive. The CDR3 sequence: CASAPGLTEAFF. The CDR3 nucleotides are TGTGCCAGTGCCCCCGGACTTACTGAAGCTTTCTTT.